These 20 T cell receptor beta chains came from one sample sequenced in a study of human T cells and chemical hapten exposure. Sample time point: pre-sensitization, week 0. The treatment denotes: therapeutic diphenylcyclopropenone sensitization with weekly scalp DPC. One entry per CDR3 protein results from TCRdb running MiXCR on the RACE reads. The table shows about 80,000 distinct CDR3 sequences, with about 15% occurring only once. Material: whole blood, obtained in connection with sensitization to the hapten diphenylcyclopropenone (DPC). These receptors were obtained from a woman in her 50s with alopecia areata. Some clones in this sample may be carry-over from other donors' samples.

This clonotype was counted only a few times. The chain couples TRBV28 to TRBJ2-1; TRBD2 matches 9 bases. CDR1 MDHEN and CDR2 SYDVKM come from the germline V gene. The CDR3 is 14 residues long. J was trimmed by 7 bases and V by 5 bases; bases with no gene match: 6. In nucleotides, the CDR3 is TGTGCCAGCAGTATTAGCGGGGGCTTTAATGAGCAGTTCTTC. Encoded protein: CASSISGGFNEQFF.

This clonotype was seen once. The chain has TRBV29-1 and TRBJ2-5; D is undetermined. This CDR3 comprises 14 residues. Germline V lookup: CDR1 SQVTM, CDR2 ANQGSEA. Trimming stripped 3 bases from V and 4 bases from J, with 15 bases between. CDR3 sequence reads: CSVEFTGTPETQYF. The CDR3 bases are TGCAGCGTTGAGTTCACGGGTACCCCAGAGACCCAGTACTTC.

Only a few counts were recorded for this clonotype. The V gene is TRBV6-5, the J gene TRBJ2-3; 8 bases are shared with TRBD2. Germline loops: CDR1 MNHEY, CDR2 SVGAGI. This CDR3 is built from 14 residues. Germline trimming cut 11 bases from V and 1 base from J; bases unmatched to any gene: 8. CDR3 sequence: CAAKRREGTDTQYF. The CDR3 coding sequence is TGTGCCGCCAAGAGGCGGGAGGGCACAGATACGCAGTATTTT.

This clonotype was counted between two and nine times. The chain links TRBV7-2 to TRBJ1-1; the D is unclear. The V gene's germline CDR1 is SGHTA and CDR2 FQGNSA. V shed 5 bases and J shed 1 base, with 11 bases lying between them. The CDR3 runs to 14 residues. The CDR3 region is CASSVGRPNTEAFF. CDR3 sequence (DNA): TGTGCCAGCAGCGTAGGACGGCCGAACACTGAAGCTTTCTTT.

This clonotype turned up a few times. The chain uses TRBV6-1 and TRBJ2-5; D is uncertain. The CDR3 has 14 amino acids. Germline V lookup: CDR1 MNHNS, CDR2 SASEGT. V was pared by 3 bases and J by 3 bases, with 11 bases between. CDR3: CASSEVLSKETQYF. For the CDR3, the DNA is TGTGCCAGCAGTGAGGTTCTATCGAAAGAGACCCAGTACTTC.

This clonotype was seen at least ten times. The chain combines TRBV11-2 with TRBJ1-4; D is possibly TRBD1 (5 bases). This CDR3 is built from 14 residues. The V and J ends lost 6 bases and 7 bases respectively, with 15 bases between them. Germline V gene lookup returns CDR1 SGHAT and CDR2 FQNNGV. CDR3 region: CASRSRDYGEKLFF. As DNA, the CDR3 is TGTGCCAGCAGGTCAAGGGACTACGGTGAAAAACTGTTTTTT.

This clonotype was seen only a few times. The chain joins TRBV13 to TRBJ2-4; TRBD1 matches at 7 bases. The CDR3 sequence is 18 residues long. Germline V lookup: CDR1 PRHDT, CDR2 FYEKMQ (reference sequence). V dropped 0 bases and J dropped 6; count of bases not matched to a gene: 14. The CDR3 nucleotides read TGTGCCAGCAGCTTAGGCCTTGTACAGGGGTCTGCAACAAACATTCAGTACTTC. This codes for CASSLGLVQGSATNIQYF. The full variable domain, in which reference TRBV13 and TRBJ2-4 provide the parts outside the CDR3, is AAGVIQSPRHLIKEKRETATLKCYPIPRHDTVYWYQQGPGQDPQFLISFYEKMQSDKGSIPDRFSAQQFSDYHSELNMSSLELGDSALYFCASSLGLVQGSATNIQYFGAGTRLSVL.

The chain links TRBV5-1 to TRBJ2-3; 9 nucleotides align to TRBD2. V was pared by 0 bases and J by 1 base, with 0 bases of the junction left unmatched. This CDR3 has 15 residues. CDR1 is SGHRS, CDR2 YFSETQ, per germline. CDR3 amino acids: CASSLVAGGTDTQYF. The CDR3 DNA follows: TGCGCCAGCAGCTTGGTAGCGGGAGGCACAGATACGCAGTATTTT.

This clonotype occurred a few times. V is TRBV7-9 and J is TRBJ2-2; weak D call: TRBD2 (6 bases). Germline-derived CDR1 and CDR2 are SEHNR and FQNEAQ (reference sequence). The CDR3 consists of 14 residues. Written as DNA, the CDR3 is TGTGCATACAGGTGGGAGGACCTCACCGGGGAGCTGTTTTTT. This sequence encodes CAYRWEDLTGELFF.

This chain connects TRBV4-3 to TRBJ1-4; a possible D gene is TRBD1 (6 bases). The CDR3 covers 18 residues. Trimming left V 2 bases short and J 4 bases short, with 20 bases between. Germline V CDR1 and CDR2: LGHNA, YSLEER. Written as DNA, the CDR3 is TGCGCCAGCAGCCAAATAAGGGGGTTGGGACAACTTAATGAAAAACTGTTTTTT. Protein sequence: CASSQIRGLGQLNEKLFF.

A few counts support this clonotype. This chain joins TRBV7-8 and TRBJ1-1; D is perhaps TRBD1 (6 bases). The V end was cut by 3 bases, the J end by 2 bases, with 10 bases between. Germline V lookup: CDR1 SGHVS, CDR2 FQNEAQ. The CDR3 runs 14 residues. The CDR3, as DNA: TGTGCCAGCAGCTTCAGGGGTTTCAACACTGAAGCTTTCTTT. It encodes CASSFRGFNTEAFF.

This clonotype was observed many times. The chain couples TRBV20-1 to TRBJ2-3; D might be TRBD1 (6 bases). The V and J ends lost 6 bases and 5 bases respectively, with 12 bases between them. The CDR3 length is 12 residues. Germline assignment: CDR1 DFQATT and CDR2 SNEGSKA (reference sequence). CDR3 in amino acids: CSANGQQDTQYF. The CDR3 nucleotides read TGCAGTGCAAACGGACAGCAAGATACGCAGTATTTT.

V and J are TRBV14 and TRBJ2-3, with D hard to call. Germline V gives CDR1 SGHDN, CDR2 FVKESK. The CDR3 sequence is 15 residues long. The germline V and J ends were trimmed by 1 base and 2 bases, with 10 bases remaining between them. As DNA, the CDR3 is TGTGCCAGCAGCCAAGCAAAGGGTACCACAGATACGCAGTATTTT. Translation gives CASSQAKGTTDTQYF.

This clonotype appeared a few times. This CDR3 is CSARDLGVAGVPDTQYF. The CDR3 DNA is TGCAGTGCTAGAGATCTGGGGGTAGCGGGAGTACCGGATACGCAGTATTTT. The chain carries TRBV20-1 and TRBJ2-3, with 9 bases identical to TRBD2. Germline loops: CDR1 DFQATT, CDR2 SNEGSKA (reference sequence). The CDR3 totals 17 residues. Unmatched junction bases numbered 13, after V lost 0 bases and J lost 6 bases.

In this sample, this clonotype turned up a few times. The V call is TRBV20-1, the J call TRBJ2-7; unclear D gene. Germline CDR1 reads DFQATT; CDR2 reads SNEGSKA (reference sequence). The CDR3 totals 12 residues. V was cut by 2 bases and J by 3 bases, with 8 bases left in between. The CDR3 coding sequence is TGCAGTGCTAGAAGGCCAGACTACGAGCAGTACTTC. It encodes CSARRPDYEQYF.

V is TRBV13 and J is TRBJ1-2; maybe TRBD1 (6 bases). With 5 bases removed from V and 2 bases from J, the gap between germline ends came to 12 bases. Germline lookup yields CDR1 PRHDT and CDR2 FYEKMQ (reference sequence). There are 14 residues in the CDR3. CDR3 in DNA: TGTGCCAGCAGCCCAGGACAGTTGAACTATGGCTACACCTTC. Amino acids: CASSPGQLNYGYTF.

This clonotype was seen repeatedly, ten times or more. The chain carries TRBV5-4 and TRBJ1-1; TRBD1 might be the D (5 bases). CDR3 length equals 14 residues. V was clipped by 6 bases and J by 5 bases, with 17 bases between them. Germline CDR1 is SGHNT and CDR2 is YYREEE (reference sequence). The CDR3 DNA reads as TGTGCCAGCACCCTACCGGGGGTCGGTACTGAAGCTTTCTTT. Encoded protein: CASTLPGVGTEAFF.

This clonotype has only a few counts. J is TRBJ2-3 and V is TRBV11-2, with TRBD2 identical over 7 bases. The V and J ends lost 2 bases and 0 bases, in that order; junction bases with no gene match: 5. The CDR3 extends over 16 amino acids. The germline CDR1 and CDR2 sequences are SGHAT and FQNNGV. In DNA form, the CDR3 reads TGTGCCAGCAGCTTACGCCTAGCGGTGAGCACAGATACGCAGTATTTT. Translated: CASSLRLAVSTDTQYF.

The gene calls are TRBV28 and TRBJ1-5; 8 positions agree with TRBD1. Germline V CDR1 and CDR2: MDHEN, SYDVKM. CDR3 length: 16 amino acids. V dropped 2 bases and J dropped 6; count of bases not matched to a gene: 9. This CDR3 is CASSLQGQARGQPQHF. DNA for the CDR3: TGTGCCAGCAGTTTACAGGGACAGGCCAGAGGTCAGCCCCAGCATTTT.

Worth noting for this clonotype: A junction end diverges from the germline sequence, so it may reflect a read error. The chain links TRBV28 to TRBJ1-4, with D possibly matching TRBD1 (5 bases). CDR3 length equals 16 residues. Germline V gene sequence: CDR1 MDHEN, CDR2 SYDVKM. Here the CDR3 reads CASSLGQTATNEKLFF. DNA of the CDR3: TGTGCAAGCAGTTTGGGGCAGACCGCAACTAATGAAAAACTGTTTTTT.